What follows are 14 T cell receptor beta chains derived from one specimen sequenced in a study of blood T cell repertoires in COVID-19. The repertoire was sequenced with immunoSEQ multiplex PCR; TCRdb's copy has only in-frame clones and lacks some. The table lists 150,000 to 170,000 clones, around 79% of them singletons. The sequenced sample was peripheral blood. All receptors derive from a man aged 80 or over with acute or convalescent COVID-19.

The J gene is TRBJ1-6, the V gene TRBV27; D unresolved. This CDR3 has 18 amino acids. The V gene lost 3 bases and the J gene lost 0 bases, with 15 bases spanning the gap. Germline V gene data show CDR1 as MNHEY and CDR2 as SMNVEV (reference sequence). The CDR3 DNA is TGTGCCAGCAGTTTCTCCCCCTCGGGGAGCTCCTATAATTCACCCCTCCACTTT. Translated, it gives CASSFSPSGSSYNSPLHF.

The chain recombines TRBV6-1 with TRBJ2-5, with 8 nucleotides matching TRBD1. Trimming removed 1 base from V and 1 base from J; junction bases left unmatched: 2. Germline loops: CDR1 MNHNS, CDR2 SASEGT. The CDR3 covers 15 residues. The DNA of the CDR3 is TGTGCCAGCAGTGAAGTGGGACAGGTCCAAGAGACCCAGTACTTC. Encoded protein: CASSEVGQVQETQYF.

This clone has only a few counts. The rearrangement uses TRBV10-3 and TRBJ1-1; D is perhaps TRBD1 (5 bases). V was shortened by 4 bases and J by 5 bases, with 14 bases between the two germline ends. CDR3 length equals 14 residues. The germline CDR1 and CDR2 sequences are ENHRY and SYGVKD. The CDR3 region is CAISGSQGMTEAFF. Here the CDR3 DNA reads TGTGCCATCAGTGGATCCCAGGGAATGACTGAAGCTTTCTTT.

CDR3 nucleotides: TGTGCCAGCTCCGGGATGACCTCACCCCTCCACTTT. It codes for CASSGMTSPLHF. V is TRBV18 and J is TRBJ1-6; unclear D gene. V was clipped by 6 bases and J by 10 bases, with 10 bases between them. This CDR3 spans 12 amino acids. The germline V gene encodes CDR1 KGHSH and CDR2 LQKENI. Based on the CDR3 plus reference TRBV18 and TRBJ1-6, the full variable domain is NAGVMQNPRHLVRRRGQEARLRCSPMKGHSHVYWYRQLPEEGLKFMVYLQKENIIDESGMPKERFSAEFPKEGPSILRIQQVVRGDSAAYFCASSGMTSPLHFGNGTRLTVT.

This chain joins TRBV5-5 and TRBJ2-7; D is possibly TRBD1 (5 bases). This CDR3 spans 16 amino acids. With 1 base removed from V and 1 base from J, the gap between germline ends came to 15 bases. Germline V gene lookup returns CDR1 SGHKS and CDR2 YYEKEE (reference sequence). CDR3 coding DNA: TGTGCCAGCAGCTTGCTTGCAGCAGGGAATTCCTACGAGCAGTACGTC. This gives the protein CASSLLAAGNSYEQYV.

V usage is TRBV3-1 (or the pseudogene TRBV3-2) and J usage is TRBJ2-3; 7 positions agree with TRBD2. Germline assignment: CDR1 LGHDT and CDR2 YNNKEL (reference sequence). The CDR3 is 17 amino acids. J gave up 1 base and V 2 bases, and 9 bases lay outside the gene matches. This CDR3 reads CASSQTGWSGGTDTQYF. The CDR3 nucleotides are TGTGCCAGCAGCCAAACGGGGTGGAGCGGGGGCACAGATACGCAGTATTTT.

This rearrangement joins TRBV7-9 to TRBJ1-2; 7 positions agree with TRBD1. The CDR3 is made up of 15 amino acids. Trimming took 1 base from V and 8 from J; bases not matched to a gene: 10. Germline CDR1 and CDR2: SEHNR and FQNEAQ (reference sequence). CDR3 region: CASSLDLRQGEGYTF. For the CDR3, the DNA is TGTGCCAGCAGCTTAGACCTTCGGCAGGGGGAAGGCTACACCTTC.

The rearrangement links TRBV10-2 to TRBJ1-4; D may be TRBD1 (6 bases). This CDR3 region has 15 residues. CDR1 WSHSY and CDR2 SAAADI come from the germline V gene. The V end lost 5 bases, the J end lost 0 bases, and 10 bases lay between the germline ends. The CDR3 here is CASSPTGSTNEKLFF. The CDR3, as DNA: TGCGCCAGCAGTCCGACAGGATCAACTAATGAAAAACTGTTTTTT.

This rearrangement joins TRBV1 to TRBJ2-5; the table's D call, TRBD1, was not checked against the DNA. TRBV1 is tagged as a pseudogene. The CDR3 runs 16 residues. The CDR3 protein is CTSSQDSFTGEETQYF. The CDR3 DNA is TGCACCAGCAGCCAAGATAGCTTTACAGGGGAAGAGACCCAGTACTTC.

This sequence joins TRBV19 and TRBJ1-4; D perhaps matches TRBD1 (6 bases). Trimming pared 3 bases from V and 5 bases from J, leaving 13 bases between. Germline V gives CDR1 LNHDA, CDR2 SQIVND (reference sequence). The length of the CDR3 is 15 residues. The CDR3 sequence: CASSMFAGENEKLFF. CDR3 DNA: TGTGCCAGTAGTATGTTTGCAGGGGAGAATGAAAAACTGTTTTTT.

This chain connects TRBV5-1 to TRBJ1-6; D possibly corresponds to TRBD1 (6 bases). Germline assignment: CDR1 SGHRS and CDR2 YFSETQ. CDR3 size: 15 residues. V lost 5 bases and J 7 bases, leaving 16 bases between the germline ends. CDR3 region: CASSFAPGHNSPLHF. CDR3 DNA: TGCGCCAGCAGTTTTGCGCCGGGACACAATTCACCCCTCCACTTT.

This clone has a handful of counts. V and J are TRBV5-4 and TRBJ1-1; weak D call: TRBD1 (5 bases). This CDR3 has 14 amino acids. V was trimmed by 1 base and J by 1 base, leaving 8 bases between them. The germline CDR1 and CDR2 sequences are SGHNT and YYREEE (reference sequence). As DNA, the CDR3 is TGTGCCAGCAGCTTGTACGGGGGGAACACTGAAGCTTTCTTT. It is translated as CASSLYGGNTEAFF.

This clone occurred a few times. CDR3 sequence reads: CASGYPGNQPQHF. CDR3 DNA: TGTGCCAGCGGTTATCCAGGGAATCAGCCCCAGCATTTT. J is TRBJ1-5 and V is TRBV27; D is possibly TRBD1 (5 bases). CDR1 and CDR2 (germline): MNHEY, SMNVEV (reference sequence). V lost 8 bases and J 4 bases, leaving 12 bases between the germline ends. The CDR3 is 13 amino acids.

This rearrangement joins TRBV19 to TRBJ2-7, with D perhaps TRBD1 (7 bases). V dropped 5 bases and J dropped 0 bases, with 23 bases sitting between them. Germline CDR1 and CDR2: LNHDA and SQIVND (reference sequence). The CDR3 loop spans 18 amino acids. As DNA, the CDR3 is TGTGCCAGTAGTCGACTACCCCCCAGGGGGGATAGCTCCTACGAGCAGTACTTC. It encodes CASSRLPPRGDSSYEQYF.